This TCR beta chain was identified in a study of T cell responses to AZD1222 COVID-19 vaccine. Worth noting for this clone: Its antigen is unknown.

Sequencing used immunoSEQ multiplex PCR; TCRdb keeps in-frame clones, though not all of them. Of about 48,000 clones listed, about 86% are singletons. The CDR3 is 17 residues long. General study points: Spike-specific TCRs gained breadth and depth after people received two AZD1222 doses. None of the repertoires were sampled until the peak T cell response had passed. Baseline seropositives among AZD1222 recipients totaled only six or seven.

Sample: peripheral blood, taken 28 days after the second AZD1222 dose. The sequence derives from an adult who received the AZD1222 COVID-19 vaccine. The rearrangement links TRBV12-1 to TRBJ1-3; TRBD1 is the table's D call and was not checked against the DNA. TRBV12-1 is a known pseudogene. This CDR3 is CASSLRTGKGSGNTIYF. As DNA, the CDR3 is TGTGCCAGCAGCCTCCGGACAGGGAAAGGCTCTGGAAACACCATATATTTT.